This T cell receptor beta chain was sequenced during a study of early T cells in non-severe SARS-CoV-2 infection. At least ten counts were recorded for this clonotype. Trimming cost V 6 bases and J 1 base, with 10 bases left between them. Germline V gives CDR1 MRHNA, CDR2 SNTAGT. There are 15 residues in the CDR3. MiXCR was run by TCRdb on the 5' RACE reads, yielding one entry per CDR3 protein. The table shows 25,000 to 35,000 distinct CDR3 sequences, with around 7% occurring only once. This receptor was taken from an adult who was a healthcare worker with PCR-confirmed SARS-CoV-2 infection or an uninfected control (not recorded which). Sequenced input: whole blood. The chain couples TRBV6-4 to TRBJ2-6; no firm D call. The CDR3 sequence is CASRTSFSGANVLTF. DNA for the CDR3: TGTGCCAGCAGAACCAGCTTTTCTGGGGCCAACGTCCTGACTTTC.